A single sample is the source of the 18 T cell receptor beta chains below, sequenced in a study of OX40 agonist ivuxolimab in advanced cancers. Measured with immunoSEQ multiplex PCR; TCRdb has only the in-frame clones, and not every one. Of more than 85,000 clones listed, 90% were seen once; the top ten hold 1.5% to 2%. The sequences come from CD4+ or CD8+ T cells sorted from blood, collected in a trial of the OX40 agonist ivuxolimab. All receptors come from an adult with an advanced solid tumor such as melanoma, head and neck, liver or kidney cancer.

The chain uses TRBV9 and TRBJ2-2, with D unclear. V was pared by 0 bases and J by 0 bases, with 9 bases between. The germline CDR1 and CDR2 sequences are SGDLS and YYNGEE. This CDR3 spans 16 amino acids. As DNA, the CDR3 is TGTGCCAGCAGCGTAGTGACGGACGCGAACACCGGGGAGCTGTTTTTT. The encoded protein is CASSVVTDANTGELFF.

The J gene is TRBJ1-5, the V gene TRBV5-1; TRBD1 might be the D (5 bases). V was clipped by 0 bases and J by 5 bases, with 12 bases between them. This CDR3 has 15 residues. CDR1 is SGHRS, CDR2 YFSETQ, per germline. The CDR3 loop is CASSLDGGLDQPQHF. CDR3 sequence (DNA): TGCGCCAGCAGCTTGGATGGGGGTCTGGATCAGCCCCAGCATTTT.

CDR3 nucleotide sequence: TGTGCCAGTAGCGACAGGGGCCCCACAGATACGCAGTATTTT. The encoded protein is CASSDRGPTDTQYF. The chain recombines TRBV19 with TRBJ2-3; TRBD1 agrees at 8 bases. The CDR3 contains 14 residues. Germline V CDR1 and CDR2: LNHDA, SQIVND (reference sequence). The trim removed 6 bases at V and 2 bases at J, leaving 4 bases unmatched.

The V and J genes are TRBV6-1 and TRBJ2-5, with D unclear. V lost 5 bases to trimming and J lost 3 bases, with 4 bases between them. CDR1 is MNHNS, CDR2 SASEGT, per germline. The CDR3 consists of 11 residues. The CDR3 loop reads CASSPKETQYF. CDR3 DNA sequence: TGTGCCAGCAGTCCGAAAGAGACCCAGTACTTC.

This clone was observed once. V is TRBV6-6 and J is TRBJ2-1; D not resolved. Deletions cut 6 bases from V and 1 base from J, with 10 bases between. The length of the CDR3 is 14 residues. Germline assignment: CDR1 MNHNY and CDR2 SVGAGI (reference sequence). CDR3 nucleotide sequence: TGTGCCAGCAGCGACACCATTTCCTACAATGAGCAGTTCTTC. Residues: CASSDTISYNEQFF.

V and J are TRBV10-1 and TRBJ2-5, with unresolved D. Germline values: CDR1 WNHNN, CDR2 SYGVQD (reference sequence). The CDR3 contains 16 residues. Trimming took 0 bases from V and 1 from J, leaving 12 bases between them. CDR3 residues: CASSESGWVTQETQYF. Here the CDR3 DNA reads TGCGCCAGCAGTGAGTCTGGTTGGGTAACCCAAGAGACCCAGTACTTC.

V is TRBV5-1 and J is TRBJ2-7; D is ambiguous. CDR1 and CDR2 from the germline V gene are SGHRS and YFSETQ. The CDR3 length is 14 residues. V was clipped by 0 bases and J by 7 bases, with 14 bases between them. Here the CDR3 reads CASSLAEFLREQYF. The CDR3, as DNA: TGCGCCAGCAGCTTGGCCGAGTTCCTACGAGAGCAGTACTTC.

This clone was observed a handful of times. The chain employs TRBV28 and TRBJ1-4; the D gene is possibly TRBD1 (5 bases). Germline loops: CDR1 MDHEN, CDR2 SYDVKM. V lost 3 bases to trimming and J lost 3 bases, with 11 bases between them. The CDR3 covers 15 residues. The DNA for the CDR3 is TGTGCCAGCAGTTTGGGTGCAGGGCCTAATGAAAAACTGTTTTTT. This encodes CASSLGAGPNEKLFF.

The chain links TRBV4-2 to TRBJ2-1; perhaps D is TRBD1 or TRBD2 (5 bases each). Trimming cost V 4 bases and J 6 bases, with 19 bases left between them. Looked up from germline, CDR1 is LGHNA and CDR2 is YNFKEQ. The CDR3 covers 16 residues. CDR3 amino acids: CASSREEGRFFNEQFF. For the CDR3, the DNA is TGTGCCAGCAGCCGCGAAGAGGGGCGGTTCTTCAATGAGCAGTTCTTC.

The CDR3 DNA reads TGTGCCAGCAGCTTAGTTCCAGCGGGGGTCACCGGGGAGCTGTTTTTT. This sequence encodes CASSLVPAGVTGELFF. The chain couples TRBV11-1 to TRBJ2-2, with 8 bases aligning to TRBD2. Germline CDR1 reads SGHAT; CDR2 reads FQDESV (reference sequence). After removal of 1 base from V and 4 bases from J, the junction contained 5 bases not matched to a gene. This CDR3 is 16 amino acids long.

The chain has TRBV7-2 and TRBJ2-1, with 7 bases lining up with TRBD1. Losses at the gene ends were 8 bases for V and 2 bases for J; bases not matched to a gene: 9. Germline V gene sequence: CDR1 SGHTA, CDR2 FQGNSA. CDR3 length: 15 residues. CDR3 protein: CASGDGQGAYNEQFF. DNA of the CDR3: TGTGCCAGCGGGGACGGGCAGGGGGCCTACAATGAGCAGTTCTTC.

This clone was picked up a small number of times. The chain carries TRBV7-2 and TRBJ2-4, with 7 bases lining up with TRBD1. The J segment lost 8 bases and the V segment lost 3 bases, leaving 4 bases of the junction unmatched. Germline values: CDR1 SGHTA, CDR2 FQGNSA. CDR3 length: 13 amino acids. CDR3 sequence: CASSFKTGDIQYF. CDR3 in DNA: TGTGCCAGCAGCTTTAAAACAGGGGACATTCAGTACTTC.

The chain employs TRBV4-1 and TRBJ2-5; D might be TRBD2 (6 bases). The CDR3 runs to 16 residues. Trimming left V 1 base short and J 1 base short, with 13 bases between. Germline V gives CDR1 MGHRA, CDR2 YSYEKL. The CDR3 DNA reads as TGCGCCAGCAGCCAAGTCGGGAGCGGTACCCAAGAGACCCAGTACTTC. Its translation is CASSQVGSGTQETQYF.

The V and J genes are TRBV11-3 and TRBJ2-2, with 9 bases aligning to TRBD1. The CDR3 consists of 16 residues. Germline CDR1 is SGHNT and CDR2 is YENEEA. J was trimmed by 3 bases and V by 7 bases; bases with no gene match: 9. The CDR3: CASTPPGTGYTGELFF. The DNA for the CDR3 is TGTGCCAGCACTCCACCCGGGACAGGGTACACCGGGGAGCTGTTTTTT. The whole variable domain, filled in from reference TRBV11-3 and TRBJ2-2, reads EAGVVQSPRYKIIEKKQPVAFWCNPISGHNTLYWYLQNLGQGPELLIRYENEEAVDDSQLPKDRFSAERLKGVDSTLKIQPAELGDSAVYLCASTPPGTGYTGELFFGEGSRLTVL.

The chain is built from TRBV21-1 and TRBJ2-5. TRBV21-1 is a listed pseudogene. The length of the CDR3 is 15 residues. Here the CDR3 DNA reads TGTGCCAGCAGCCTGAAGGGACCCGCGGGAGAGACCCAGTACTTC. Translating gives CASSLKGPAGETQYF.

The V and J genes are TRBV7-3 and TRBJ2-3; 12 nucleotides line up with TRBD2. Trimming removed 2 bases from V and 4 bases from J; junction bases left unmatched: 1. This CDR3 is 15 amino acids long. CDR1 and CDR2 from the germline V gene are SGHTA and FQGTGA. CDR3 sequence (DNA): TGTGCCAGCAGCTTAGGACTAGCGGGACCAGATACGCAGTATTTT. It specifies CASSLGLAGPDTQYF. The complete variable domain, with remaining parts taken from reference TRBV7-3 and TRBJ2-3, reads GAGVSQTPSNKVTEKGKYVELRCDPISGHTALYWYRQSLGQGPEFLIYFQGTGAADDSGLPNDRFFAVRPEGSVSTLKIQRTERGDSAVYLCASSLGLAGPDTQYFGPGTRLTVL.

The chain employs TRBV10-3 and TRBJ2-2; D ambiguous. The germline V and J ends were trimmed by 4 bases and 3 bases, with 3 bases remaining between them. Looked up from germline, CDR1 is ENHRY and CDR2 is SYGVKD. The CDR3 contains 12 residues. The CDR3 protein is CAISVDTGELFF. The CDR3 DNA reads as TGTGCCATCAGTGTAGACACCGGGGAGCTGTTTTTT.

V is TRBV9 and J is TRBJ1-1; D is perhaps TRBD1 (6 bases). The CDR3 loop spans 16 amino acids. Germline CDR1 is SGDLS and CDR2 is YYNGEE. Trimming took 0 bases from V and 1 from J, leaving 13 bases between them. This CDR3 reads CASSVGRGGSNTEAFF. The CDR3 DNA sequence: TGTGCCAGCAGCGTAGGGCGGGGGGGCTCGAACACTGAAGCTTTCTTT.